This T cell receptor (beta chain) was retrieved from a study of blood T cell repertoires in COVID-19. Study-wide background: There were acute and convalescent COVID-19 samples, and they came from the United States, Italy and Spain.

Source study methods: Estimated nucleated cell counts came from reference gene primer amplification. Sequenced by immunoSEQ multiplex PCR; TCRdb stores in-frame clones only, minus some. That table supplies the V and J calls and clone size; D and trimming were determined from the DNA. The profile covers around 63,000 clones, with 87% appearing a single time and 6.6% taken by the ten largest. This CDR3 is built from 14 residues. Germline V gene lookup returns CDR1 MDHEN and CDR2 SYDVKM. V dropped 5 bases and J dropped 0 bases, with 10 bases sitting between them. The sequenced sample consisted of peripheral blood. The chain is built from TRBV28 and TRBJ1-1; the D gene is possibly TRBD1 (6 bases). This TCR was recovered from a man aged 55 to 69 with acute or convalescent COVID-19. DNA of the CDR3: TGTGCCAGCAGTCCGGGGGGCTTGAACACTGAAGCTTTCTTT. Translated, it gives CASSPGGLNTEAFF. The full variable domain, its missing parts supplied by reference TRBV28 and TRBJ1-1, is DVKVTQSSRYLVKRTGEKVFLECVQDMDHENMFWYRQDPGLGLRLIYFSYDVKMKEKGDIPEGYSVSREKKERFSLILESASTNQTSMYLCASSPGGLNTEAFFGQGTRLTVV.